The 25 T cell receptor beta chains given below trace back to one sample, sequenced in a study of cytomegalovirus exposure and HLA in healthy donors (dated by TCRdb to 2017 to 2019). The receptor library was made with the immunoSEQ multiplex PCR assay. What TCRdb holds here is the immuneACCESS table cut down to in-frame rearrangements. Part of the clones is not present; checked against another copy, under half of the missing clones reflect an unresolved V gene, and the others are unexplained. The sample table holds about 110,000 clones, of which roughly nine tenths were seen once. The top ten hold about 2% of the sample. The sequenced sample consisted of PBMCs. Every receptor here comes from a woman aged 18-29 years in good health and CMV-seropositive.

The rearrangement links TRBV18 to TRBJ2-5; 9 bases map to TRBD2. Germline CDR1 is KGHSH and CDR2 is LQKENI. V trimming: 1 base; J trimming: 5 bases; junction bases outside the gene matches: 14. CDR3 length: 18 residues. The CDR3 region has the DNA TGTGCCAGCTCACCACTTTCCACTGGGACTAGCTTGGGGGAGACCCAGTACTTC. It yields the protein CASSPLSTGTSLGETQYF.

This clone occurred once. The J gene is TRBJ2-7, the V gene TRBV25-1, with TRBD2 matching 15 bases. The CDR3 is made up of 16 amino acids. CDR1 and CDR2 (germline): MGHDK, SYGVNS. V trimming: 6 bases; J trimming: 2 bases; junction bases outside the gene matches: 5. CDR3 coding DNA: TGTGCCAGCAGCCCAAGGACTAGCGGGGGGGCCTACGAGCAGTACTTC. This sequence encodes CASSPRTSGGAYEQYF.

CDR3 in amino acids: CASSAPGLAGGGSTQYF. The CDR3 DNA reads TGCGCCAGCTCGGCCCCGGGACTAGCGGGGGGTGGCTCTACGCAGTATTTT. The rearrangement uses TRBV10-2 and TRBJ2-3; 15 positions agree with TRBD2. The junction had 14 bases not matched to a gene; V was cut back by 8 bases and J by 8 bases. The CDR3 spans 17 residues. The germline V gene has CDR1 WSHSY and CDR2 SAAADI.

The chain is built from TRBV27 and TRBJ2-3; possible D gene TRBD2, 6 bases. V was clipped by 5 bases and J by 0 bases, with 15 bases between them. The germline gives CDR1 MNHEY, CDR2 SMNVEV (reference sequence). The CDR3 totals 16 residues. The CDR3 coding sequence is TGTGCCAGCAGTACCACAGCGGGTTCTAGCACAGATACGCAGTATTTT. This codes for CASSTTAGSSTDTQYF.

The chain carries TRBV27 and TRBJ1-2; TRBD1 is a possible D gene (5 bases). CDR1 and CDR2 from the germline V gene are MNHEY and SMNVEV (reference sequence). V was cut by 7 bases and J by 0 bases, with 24 bases left in between. The CDR3 is 18 residues long. The CDR3 nucleotides are TGTGCCAGCACGAATATGATCCGGGGGACCCCAGCTAACTATGGCTACACCTTC. This codes for CASTNMIRGTPANYGYTF.

The chain has TRBV18 and TRBJ2-2, with D unclear. Germline V lookup: CDR1 KGHSH, CDR2 LQKENI. The CDR3 runs 14 residues. Trimming stripped 7 bases from V and 0 bases from J, with 9 bases between. This chain's CDR3 is CASLRTANTGELFF. The CDR3 nucleotides read TGTGCCAGCTTACGAACAGCGAACACCGGGGAGCTGTTTTTT.

The chain couples TRBV7-2 to TRBJ1-3, with 8 positions matching TRBD1. Unmatched junction bases numbered 8, after V lost 4 bases and J lost 0 bases. Germline V gives CDR1 SGHTA, CDR2 FQGNSA. The CDR3 totals 17 residues. The CDR3 DNA sequence: TGTGCCAGCAGCTCCAGGACAGGGACGTCCTCTGGAAACACCATATATTTT. Its protein is CASSSRTGTSSGNTIYF.

The J gene is TRBJ2-1, the V gene TRBV19; TRBD2 matches 12 bases. The J segment lost 3 bases and the V segment lost 7 bases, leaving 1 base of the junction unmatched. Germline-derived CDR1 and CDR2 are LNHDA and SQIVND (reference sequence). The CDR3 sequence is 14 residues long. The CDR3 reads CASKTSGGYNEQFF. The CDR3 coding sequence is TGTGCCAGTAAGACTAGCGGGGGCTACAATGAGCAGTTCTTC.

J is TRBJ2-2 and V is TRBV9, with D tentatively TRBD2 (5 bases). Germline-derived CDR1 and CDR2 are SGDLS and YYNGEE. This CDR3 is 15 amino acids long. Between the trimmed V and J ends, which lost 3 bases and 6 bases, there was a span of 15 bases. Written as DNA, the CDR3 is TGTGCCAGCAGCGCCCTCGGAGGTCTTCCCGGGGAGCTGTTTTTT. Amino acids: CASSALGGLPGELFF.

This CDR3 reads CASSLATGANVLTF. The CDR3 coding sequence is TGCGCCAGCAGCTTGGCTACGGGGGCCAACGTCCTGACTTTC. The V and J genes are TRBV5-1 and TRBJ2-6; D uncertain. The CDR3 consists of 14 residues. CDR1 and CDR2 (germline): SGHRS, YFSETQ. Trimming shortened V by 0 bases and J by 4 bases, and 5 bases separated the two germline ends.

J is TRBJ2-1 and V is TRBV20-1; D ambiguous. The CDR3 sequence is 11 residues long. V was clipped by 5 bases and J by 6 bases, with 8 bases between them. Germline CDR1 reads DFQATT; CDR2 reads SNEGSKA (reference sequence). DNA for the CDR3: TGCAGTGCTCATAGTATCAATGAGCAGTTCTTC. Its protein product is CSAHSINEQFF.

This chain links TRBV5-1 with TRBJ1-1; 7 bases are a match to TRBD1. Germline V gene sequence: CDR1 SGHRS, CDR2 YFSETQ. The CDR3 is 13 amino acids. V trimming: 3 bases; J trimming: 1 base; junction bases outside the gene matches: 0. This CDR3 reads CASSWDRNTEAFF. The CDR3 nucleotides are TGCGCCAGCAGCTGGGACAGGAACACTGAAGCTTTCTTT.

This chain links TRBV28 with TRBJ1-4; D gene ambiguous. Germline assignment: CDR1 MDHEN and CDR2 SYDVKM. Trimming took off 1 base at V and 4 bases at J, with 10 bases between the two ends. This CDR3 comprises 15 residues. In nucleotides, the CDR3 is TGTGCCAGCAGTTTATACCGGGTCGATAATGAAAAACTGTTTTTT. Encoded protein: CASSLYRVDNEKLFF.

The chain uses TRBV6-1 and TRBJ2-3; TRBD2 agrees at 10 bases. The CDR3 length is 15 residues. Germline loops: CDR1 MNHNS, CDR2 SASEGT. The V segment lost 3 bases and the J segment 3 bases; nucleotides outside the gene matches: 3. The CDR3 spells CASSDHSGGTDTQYF. The CDR3 DNA sequence: TGTGCCAGCAGTGACCATAGCGGGGGGACAGATACGCAGTATTTT.

The rearrangement uses TRBV6-6 and TRBJ2-1; D unclear. The CDR3 runs 13 residues. Germline-derived CDR1 and CDR2 are MNHNY and SVGAGI (reference sequence). V lost 2 bases and J 5 bases, leaving 7 bases between the germline ends. The CDR3 bases are TGTGCCAGCAGTTACACAGAAAACAATGAGCAGTTCTTC. It codes for CASSYTENNEQFF.

The chain carries TRBV6-1 and TRBJ2-5, with 9 bases aligning to TRBD1. The CDR3 has 11 amino acids. Germline V gene sequence: CDR1 MNHNS, CDR2 SASEGT. Trimming cost V 6 bases and J 7 bases; bases outside gene matches: 0. The CDR3 protein is CASRDRGTQYF. CDR3 nucleotide sequence: TGTGCCAGCAGGGACAGGGGGACCCAGTACTTC.

The chain recombines TRBV9 with TRBJ1-1; D is undetermined. Trimming pared 3 bases from V and 7 bases from J, leaving 10 bases between. CDR1 and CDR2 from the germline V gene are SGDLS and YYNGEE. CDR3 length: 12 residues. The CDR3 DNA is TGTGCCAGCAGCGGAAGCTTCGGTGAAGCTTTCTTT. Its protein is CASSGSFGEAFF.

For this clone: The DNA is left out, because the CDR3 cannot be placed on it with certainty; the CDR3 is given as TCRdb lists it. CDR3 amino acids: CASSKVAGGADTQYF. This chain uses TRBV21-1 with TRBJ2-3; the table calls TRBD2, which could not be checked here. TRBV21-1 is an annotated pseudogene. The CDR3 comprises 15 residues, both ends counted.

This clone was detected only once. V usage is TRBV7-6 and J usage is TRBJ1-4, with TRBD1 matching over 9 bases. V dropped 2 bases and J dropped 7; count of bases not matched to a gene: 8. This CDR3 spans 16 amino acids. Germline V gene sequence: CDR1 SGHVS, CDR2 FNYEAQ. The CDR3 sequence: CASSLSLRQGGEKLFF. DNA of the CDR3: TGTGCCAGCAGCTTATCCCTTCGACAGGGGGGTGAAAAACTGTTTTTT.

The rearrangement joins TRBV7-2 to TRBJ2-7, with 7 nucleotides matching TRBD2. The germline V gene encodes CDR1 SGHTA and CDR2 FQGNSA. The CDR3 sequence is 15 residues long. The V and J ends lost 1 base and 3 bases, in that order; junction bases with no gene match: 6. The CDR3 DNA follows: TGTGCCAGCAGCTTAGAAGCGGGGTCTAACTACGAGCAGTACGTC. Translating gives CASSLEAGSNYEQYV.

This chain uses TRBV2 with TRBJ1-2; D may be TRBD1 (5 bases). CDR3 size: 15 residues. In germline, CDR1 is SNHLY, CDR2 FYNNEI. V gave up 5 bases and J gave up 4 bases, with 17 bases separating them. The DNA for the CDR3 is TGTGCCAGCAGTAGCCAGACAGTCGGGAGCTATGGCTACACCTTC. It translates to CASSSQTVGSYGYTF. Complete variable domain (other parts from reference TRBV2 and TRBJ1-2): EPEVTQTPSHQVTQMGQEVILRCVPISNHLYFYWYRQILGQKVEFLVSFYNNEISEKSEIFDDQFSVERPDGSNFTLKIRSTKLEDSAMYFCASSSQTVGSYGYTFGSGTRLTVV.

This clone was counted a single time. The chain has TRBV10-3 and TRBJ2-3, with 11 bases fitting TRBD2. Per the germline V gene, CDR1 is ENHRY and CDR2 is SYGVKD. CDR3 length: 18 amino acids. The junction had 13 bases not matched to a gene; V was cut back by 5 bases and J by 3 bases. The CDR3 DNA reads as TGTGCCATCAGTCTAGCGGGGGGAGGCCGACTGACGACAGATACGCAGTATTTT. As protein: CAISLAGGGRLTTDTQYF.

The V and J genes are TRBV14 and TRBJ2-7; 9 bases map to TRBD1. The CDR3 is 15 residues long. CDR1 is SGHDN and CDR2 is FVKESK in the germline V gene. After removal of 4 bases from V and 2 bases from J, the junction contained 6 bases not matched to a gene. The DNA of the CDR3 is TGTGCCAGCAGCCCTGGGACAGGGCTAACCTACGAGCAGTACTTC. Its protein is CASSPGTGLTYEQYF.

The chain is built from TRBV19 and TRBJ2-5, with 7 nucleotides matching TRBD1. Per germline, CDR1 LNHDA and CDR2 SQIVND (reference sequence). The CDR3 covers 13 residues. Unmatched junction bases numbered 4, after V lost 7 bases and J lost 2 bases. DNA of the CDR3: TGTGCCAGTACGGGACAGACTCAAGAGACCCAGTACTTC. Its translation is CASTGQTQETQYF.

This clone occurred once. The rearrangement uses TRBV6-6 and TRBJ2-2, with D possibly being TRBD1 (5 bases). This CDR3 has 14 residues. Trimming cost V 0 bases and J 5 bases, with 7 bases left between them. Germline CDR1 MNHNY, CDR2 SVGAGI (reference sequence). This CDR3 is CASSYSAGTGELFF. The CDR3 DNA sequence: TGTGCCAGCAGTTACTCGGCAGGGACCGGGGAGCTGTTTTTT.